This T cell receptor beta chain was observed in a study of CD8+CD57+ T cells in acquired aplastic anemia. About the study: Mean yield of DNA from sorted CD4+ and CD8+ cells was about 3.2 ug.

Germline CDR1 MNHEY, CDR2 SVGEGT. Trimming pared 7 bases from V and 8 bases from J, leaving 9 bases between. The CDR3 is 12 residues long. TCR beta VDJ and CDR3 profiles were obtained from a genomic DNA template. MiXCR, applied by TCRdb to the reads, yields one record per CDR3 protein. The repertoire has around 430,000 distinct CDR3 sequences, approximately 33% of them found once; the top ten carry about 0.8%. On this clonotype itself: As yet, its antigen is unknown.

An expansion of CD8+CD57+ cells by flow cytometry had been shown in patients chosen for sequencing. Patients were treatment-naive when blood was sampled. Study-level findings and limits: There were roughly 30 CD8+ CDR3 sequences that occurred in both patients and controls.

Sequenced input: sorted CD4+, CD8+, or CD8+CD57+ T cells (not recorded which) from PBMCs. The receptor's source is a human donor with aplastic anemia. The rearrangement joins TRBV6-2 or TRBV6-3 to TRBJ1-6, with D tentatively TRBD1 (5 bases). The CDR3, as DNA: TGTGCCAGCAACGGGGGTGATTCACCCCTCCACTTT. Its translation is CASNGGDSPLHF.